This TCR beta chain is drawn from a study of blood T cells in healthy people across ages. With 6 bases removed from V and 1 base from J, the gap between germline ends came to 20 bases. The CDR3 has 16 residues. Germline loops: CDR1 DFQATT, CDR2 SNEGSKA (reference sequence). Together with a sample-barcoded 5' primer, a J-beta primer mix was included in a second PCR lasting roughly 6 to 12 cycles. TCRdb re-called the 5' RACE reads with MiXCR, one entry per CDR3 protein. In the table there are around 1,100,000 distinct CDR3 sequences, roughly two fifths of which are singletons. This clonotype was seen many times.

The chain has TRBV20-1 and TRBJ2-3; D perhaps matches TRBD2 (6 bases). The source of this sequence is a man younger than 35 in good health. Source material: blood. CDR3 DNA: TGCAGTGCACTGCCAACCCGGGGGTTGGGCACAGATACGCAGTATTTT. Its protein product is CSALPTRGLGTDTQYF.